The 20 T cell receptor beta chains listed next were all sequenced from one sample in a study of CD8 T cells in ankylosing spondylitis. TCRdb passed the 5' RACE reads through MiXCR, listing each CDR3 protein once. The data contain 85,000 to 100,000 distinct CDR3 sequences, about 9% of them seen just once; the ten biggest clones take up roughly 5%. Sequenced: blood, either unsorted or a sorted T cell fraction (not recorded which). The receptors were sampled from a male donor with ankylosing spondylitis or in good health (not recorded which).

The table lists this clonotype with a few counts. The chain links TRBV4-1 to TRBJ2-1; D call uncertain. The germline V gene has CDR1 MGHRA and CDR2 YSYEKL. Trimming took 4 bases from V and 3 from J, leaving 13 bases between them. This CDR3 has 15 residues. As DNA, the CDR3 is TGCGCCAGCAGCCTTTGGGGTGATCGCTACAATGAGCAGTTCTTC. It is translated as CASSLWGDRYNEQFF.

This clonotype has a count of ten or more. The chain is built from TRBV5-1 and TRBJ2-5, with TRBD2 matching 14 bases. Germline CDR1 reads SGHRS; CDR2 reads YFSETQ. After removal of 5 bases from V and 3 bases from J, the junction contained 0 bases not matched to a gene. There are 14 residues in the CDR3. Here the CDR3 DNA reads TGCGCCAGCAGGACTAGCGGGGGGGAAGAGACCCAGTACTTC. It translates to CASRTSGGEETQYF. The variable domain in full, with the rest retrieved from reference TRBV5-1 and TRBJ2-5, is KAGVTQTPRYLIKTRGQQVTLSCSPISGHRSVSWYQQTPGQGLQFLFEYFSETQRNKGNFPGRFSGRQFSNSRSEMNVSTLELGDSALYLCASRTSGGEETQYFGPGTRLLVL.

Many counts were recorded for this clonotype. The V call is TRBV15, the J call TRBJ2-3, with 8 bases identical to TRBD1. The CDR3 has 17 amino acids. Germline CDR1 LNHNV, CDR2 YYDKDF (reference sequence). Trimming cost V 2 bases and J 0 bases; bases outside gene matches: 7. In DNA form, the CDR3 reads TGTGCCACCAGCAGAACCTCGACAGGGGCTAGCACAGATACGCAGTATTTT. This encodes CATSRTSTGASTDTQYF. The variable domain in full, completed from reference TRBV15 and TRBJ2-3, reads DAMVIQNPRYQVTQFGKPVTLSCSQTLNHNVMYWYQQKSSQAPKLLFHYYDKDFNNEADTPDNFQSRRPNTSFCFLDIRSPGLGDTAMYLCATSRTSTGASTDTQYFGPGTRLTVL.

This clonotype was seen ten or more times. This CDR3 is CASSLDSLPPTVIYEQYF. DNA for the CDR3: TGCGCCAGCAGCTTGGATTCGCTACCTCCTACTGTCATATACGAGCAGTACTTC. This chain connects TRBV5-1 to TRBJ2-7; no clear D gene. V lost 0 bases, J lost 4 bases, and 23 bases lay in between. Germline V gives CDR1 SGHRS, CDR2 YFSETQ. The CDR3 spans 18 residues.

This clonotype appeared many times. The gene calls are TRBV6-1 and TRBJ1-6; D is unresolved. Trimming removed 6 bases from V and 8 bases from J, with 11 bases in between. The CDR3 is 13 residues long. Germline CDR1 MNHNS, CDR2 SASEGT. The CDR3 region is CASSRTTYSPLHF. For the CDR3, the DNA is TGTGCCAGCAGCCGGACGACATATTCACCCCTCCACTTT.

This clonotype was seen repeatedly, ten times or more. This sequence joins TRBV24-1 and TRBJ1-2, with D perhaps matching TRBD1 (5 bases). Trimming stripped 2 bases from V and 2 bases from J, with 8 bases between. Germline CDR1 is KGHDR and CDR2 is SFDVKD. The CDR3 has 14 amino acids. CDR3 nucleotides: TGTGCCACCAGTGATTCTACAGGAAACTATGGCTACACCTTC. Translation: CATSDSTGNYGYTF.

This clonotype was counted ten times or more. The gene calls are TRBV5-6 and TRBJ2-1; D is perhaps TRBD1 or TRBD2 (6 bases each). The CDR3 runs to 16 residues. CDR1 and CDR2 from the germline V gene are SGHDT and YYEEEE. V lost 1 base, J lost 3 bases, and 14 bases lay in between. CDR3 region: CASSLWGDTFYNEQFF. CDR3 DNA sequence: TGTGCCAGCAGCTTGTGGGGGGACACCTTCTACAATGAGCAGTTCTTC.

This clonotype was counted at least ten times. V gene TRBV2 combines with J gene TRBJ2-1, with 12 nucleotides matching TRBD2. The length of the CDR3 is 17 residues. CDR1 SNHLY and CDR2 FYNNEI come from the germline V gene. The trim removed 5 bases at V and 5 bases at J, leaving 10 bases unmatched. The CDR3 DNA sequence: TGTGCCAGCAGTACCTTCAGACTAGCGGGGGCGAACAATGAGCAGTTCTTC. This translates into CASSTFRLAGANNEQFF.

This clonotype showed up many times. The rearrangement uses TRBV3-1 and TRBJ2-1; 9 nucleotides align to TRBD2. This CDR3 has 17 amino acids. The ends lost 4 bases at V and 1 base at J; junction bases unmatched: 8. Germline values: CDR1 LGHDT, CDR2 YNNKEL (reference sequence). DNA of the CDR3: TGTGCCAGCAGCCTCCTCAATGCGGGGGGGTCCTACAATGAGCAGTTCTTC. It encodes CASSLLNAGGSYNEQFF.

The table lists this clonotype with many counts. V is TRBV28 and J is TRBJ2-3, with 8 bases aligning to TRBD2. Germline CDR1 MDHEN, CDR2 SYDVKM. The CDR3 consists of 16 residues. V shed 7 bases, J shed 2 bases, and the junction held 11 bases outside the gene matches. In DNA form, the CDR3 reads TGTGCCAGCACCACCCCTGGGCGGGGGGCCACAGATACGCAGTATTTT. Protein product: CASTTPGRGATDTQYF.

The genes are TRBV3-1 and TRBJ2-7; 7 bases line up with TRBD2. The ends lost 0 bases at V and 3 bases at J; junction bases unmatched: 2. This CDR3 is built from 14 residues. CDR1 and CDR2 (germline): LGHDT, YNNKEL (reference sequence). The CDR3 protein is CASSQDPGGYEQYF. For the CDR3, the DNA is TGTGCCAGCAGCCAAGACCCGGGAGGCTACGAGCAGTACTTC.

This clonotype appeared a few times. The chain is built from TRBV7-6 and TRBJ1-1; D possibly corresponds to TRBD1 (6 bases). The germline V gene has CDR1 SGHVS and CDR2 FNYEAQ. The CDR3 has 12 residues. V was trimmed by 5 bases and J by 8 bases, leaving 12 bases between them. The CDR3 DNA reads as TGTGCCAGCAGCGGGGGCCTCGGGGAAGCTTTCTTT. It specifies CASSGGLGEAFF.

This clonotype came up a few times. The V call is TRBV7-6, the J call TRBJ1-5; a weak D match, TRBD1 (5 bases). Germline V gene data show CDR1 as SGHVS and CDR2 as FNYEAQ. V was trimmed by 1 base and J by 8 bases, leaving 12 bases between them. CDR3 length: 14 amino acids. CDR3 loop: CASSLGGGVEPQHF. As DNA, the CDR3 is TGTGCCAGCAGCTTAGGTGGGGGGGTTGAGCCCCAGCATTTT.

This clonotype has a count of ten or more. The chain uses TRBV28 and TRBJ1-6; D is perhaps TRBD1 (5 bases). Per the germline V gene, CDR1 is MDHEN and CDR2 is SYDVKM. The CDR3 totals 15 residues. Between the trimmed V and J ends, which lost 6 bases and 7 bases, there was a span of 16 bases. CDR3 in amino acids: CASSHGGLKNSPLHF. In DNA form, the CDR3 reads TGTGCCAGCAGCCACGGGGGTTTGAAGAATTCACCCCTCCACTTT.

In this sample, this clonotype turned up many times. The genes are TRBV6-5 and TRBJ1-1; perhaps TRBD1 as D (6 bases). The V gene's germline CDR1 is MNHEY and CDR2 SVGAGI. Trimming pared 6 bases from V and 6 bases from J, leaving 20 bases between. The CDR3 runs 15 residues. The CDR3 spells CASRSQGSGGPEAFF. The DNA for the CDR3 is TGTGCCAGCAGATCACAGGGTAGTGGGGGCCCTGAAGCTTTCTTT.

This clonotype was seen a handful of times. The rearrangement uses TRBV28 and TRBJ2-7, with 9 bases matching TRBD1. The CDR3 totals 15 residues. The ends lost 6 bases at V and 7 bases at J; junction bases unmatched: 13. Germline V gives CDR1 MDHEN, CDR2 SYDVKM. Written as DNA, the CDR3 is TGTGCCAGCAGCCCCGCTCGACAGGGGGTTGGGGAGCAGTACTTC. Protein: CASSPARQGVGEQYF. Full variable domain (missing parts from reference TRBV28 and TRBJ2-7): DVKVTQSSRYLVKRTGEKVFLECVQDMDHENMFWYRQDPGLGLRLIYFSYDVKMKEKGDIPEGYSVSREKKERFSLILESASTNQTSMYLCASSPARQGVGEQYFGPGTRLTVT.

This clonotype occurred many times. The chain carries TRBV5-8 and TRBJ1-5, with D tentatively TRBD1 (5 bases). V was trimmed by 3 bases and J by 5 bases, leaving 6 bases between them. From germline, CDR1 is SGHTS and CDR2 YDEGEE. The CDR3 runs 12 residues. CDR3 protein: CASSWGHQPQHF. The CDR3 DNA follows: TGTGCCAGCAGCTGGGGCCATCAGCCCCAGCATTTT.

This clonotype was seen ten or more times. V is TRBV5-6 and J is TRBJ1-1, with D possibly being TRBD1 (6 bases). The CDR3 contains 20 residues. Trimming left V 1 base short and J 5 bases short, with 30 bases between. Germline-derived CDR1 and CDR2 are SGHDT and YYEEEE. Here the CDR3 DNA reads TGTGCCAGCAGCTTGTTCGTAGGGCAGGGGCTCGCGTACGCGTTGACTGAAGCTTTCTTT. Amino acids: CASSLFVGQGLAYALTEAFF.

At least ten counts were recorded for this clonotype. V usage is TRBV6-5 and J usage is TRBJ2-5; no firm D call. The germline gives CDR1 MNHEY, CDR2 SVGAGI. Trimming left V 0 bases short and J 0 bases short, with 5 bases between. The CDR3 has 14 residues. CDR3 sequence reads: CASSYSRYQETQYF. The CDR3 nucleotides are TGTGCCAGCAGTTACTCACGGTACCAAGAGACCCAGTACTTC.

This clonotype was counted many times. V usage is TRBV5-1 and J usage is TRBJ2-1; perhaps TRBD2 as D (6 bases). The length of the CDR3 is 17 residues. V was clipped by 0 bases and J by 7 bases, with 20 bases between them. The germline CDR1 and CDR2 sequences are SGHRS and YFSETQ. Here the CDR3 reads CASSLDVGRGTGNEQFF. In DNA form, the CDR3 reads TGCGCCAGCAGCTTGGATGTAGGACGGGGGACGGGAAATGAGCAGTTCTTC.